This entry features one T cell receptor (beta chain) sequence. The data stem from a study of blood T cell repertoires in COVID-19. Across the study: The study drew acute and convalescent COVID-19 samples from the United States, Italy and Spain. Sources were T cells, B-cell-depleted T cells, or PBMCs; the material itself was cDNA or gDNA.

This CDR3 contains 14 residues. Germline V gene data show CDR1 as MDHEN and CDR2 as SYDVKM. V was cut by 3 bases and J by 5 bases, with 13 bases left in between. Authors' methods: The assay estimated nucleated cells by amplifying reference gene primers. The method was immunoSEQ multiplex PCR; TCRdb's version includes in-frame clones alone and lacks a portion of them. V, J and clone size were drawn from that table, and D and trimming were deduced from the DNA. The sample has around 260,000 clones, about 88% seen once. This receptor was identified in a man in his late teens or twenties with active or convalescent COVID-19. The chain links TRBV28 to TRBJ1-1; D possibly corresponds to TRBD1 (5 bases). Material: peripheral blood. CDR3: CASSLYQGSTEAFF. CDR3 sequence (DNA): TGTGCCAGCAGTTTGTATCAGGGATCTACTGAAGCTTTCTTT.